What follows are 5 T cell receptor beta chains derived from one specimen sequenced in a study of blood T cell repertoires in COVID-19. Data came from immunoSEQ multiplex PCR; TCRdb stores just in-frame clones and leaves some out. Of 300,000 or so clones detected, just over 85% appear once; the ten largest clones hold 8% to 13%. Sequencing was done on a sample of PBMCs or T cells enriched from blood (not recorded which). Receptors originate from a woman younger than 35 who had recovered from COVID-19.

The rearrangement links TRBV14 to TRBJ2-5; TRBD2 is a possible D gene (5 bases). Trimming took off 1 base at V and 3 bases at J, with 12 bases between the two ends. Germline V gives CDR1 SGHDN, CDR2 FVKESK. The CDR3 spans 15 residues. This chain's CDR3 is CASSQVRAREETQYF. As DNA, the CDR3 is TGTGCCAGCAGCCAAGTGCGGGCTAGAGAAGAGACCCAGTACTTC.

The CDR3 is CASSPQGVGGYTF. CDR3 nucleotide sequence: TGTGCCAGCAGCCCACAGGGGGTTGGTGGCTACACCTTC. This chain connects TRBV7-9 to TRBJ1-2, with 8 positions matching TRBD1. V trimming: 5 bases; J trimming: 7 bases; junction bases outside the gene matches: 6. Germline V CDR1 and CDR2: SEHNR, FQNEAQ (reference sequence). This CDR3 spans 13 amino acids.

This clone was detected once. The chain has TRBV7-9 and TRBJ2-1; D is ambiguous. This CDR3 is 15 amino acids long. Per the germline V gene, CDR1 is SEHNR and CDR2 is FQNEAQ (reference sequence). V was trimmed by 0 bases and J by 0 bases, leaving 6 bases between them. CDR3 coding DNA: TGTGCCAGCAGCTTAGCCCTAATCTCCTACAATGAGCAGTTCTTC. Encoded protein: CASSLALISYNEQFF.

CDR3 DNA sequence: TGTGCCAGCAGTCCGGGGACAGGGGACTACGAGCAGTACTTC. Translation gives CASSPGTGDYEQYF. The genes are TRBV7-8 and TRBJ2-7; TRBD1 matches 10 bases. V shed 6 bases, J shed 3 bases, and the junction held 5 bases outside the gene matches. Germline V lookup: CDR1 SGHVS, CDR2 FQNEAQ. The CDR3 length is 14 residues.

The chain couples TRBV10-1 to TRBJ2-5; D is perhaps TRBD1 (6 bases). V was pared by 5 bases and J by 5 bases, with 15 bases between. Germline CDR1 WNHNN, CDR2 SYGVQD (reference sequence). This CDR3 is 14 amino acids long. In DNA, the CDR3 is TGCGCCAGCAGTAGGGGTGGGGGCGCGGAGACCCAGTACTTC. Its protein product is CASSRGGGAETQYF.